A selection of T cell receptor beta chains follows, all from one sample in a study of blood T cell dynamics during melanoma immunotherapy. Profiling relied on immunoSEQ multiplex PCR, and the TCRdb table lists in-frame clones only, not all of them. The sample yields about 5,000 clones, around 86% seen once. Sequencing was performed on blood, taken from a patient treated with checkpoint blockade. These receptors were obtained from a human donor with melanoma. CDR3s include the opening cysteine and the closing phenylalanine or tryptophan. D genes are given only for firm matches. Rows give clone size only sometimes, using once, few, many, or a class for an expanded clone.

cdr3_aa: CASSPGHSRTYEQYF
cdr3_nt: TGCGCCAGCAGCCCCGGACATTCGAGAACCTACGAGCAGTACTTC
d_call: -
j_call: TRBJ2-7
clone_size: -
cdr3_length: 15
v_call: TRBV4-1

cdr3_aa: CASSLPQTAQYF
cdr3_nt: TGTGCCAGCAGCTTGCCGCAGACAGCCCAGTACTTC
d_call: -
j_call: TRBJ2-5
clone_size: -
cdr3_length: 12
v_call: TRBV7-2

cdr3_aa: CASRKSSYNEQFF
cdr3_nt: TGTGCCAGCAGAAAAAGCTCCTACAATGAGCAGTTCTTC
d_call: -
j_call: TRBJ2-1
clone_size: -
cdr3_length: 13
v_call: TRBV2

cdr3_aa: CASSSGRGSLLEQYF
cdr3_nt: TGTGCCAGCAGCAGCGGCCGGGGGTCCCTCCTCGAGCAGTACTTC
d_call: -
j_call: TRBJ2-7
clone_size: -
cdr3_length: 15
v_call: TRBV13

cdr3_aa: CASSFPGALHSGNTIYF
cdr3_nt: TGTGCCAGCAGCTTCCCGGGAGCACTTCACTCTGGAAACACCATATATTTT
d_call: -
j_call: TRBJ1-3
clone_size: -
cdr3_length: 17
v_call: TRBV13

cdr3_aa: CAISSDGSGYTF
cdr3_nt: TGTGCCATCAGCTCGGATGGGTCTGGCTACACCTTC
d_call: -
j_call: TRBJ1-2
clone_size: -
cdr3_length: 12
v_call: TRBV10-3

cdr3_aa: CASSYSGSTDTQYF
cdr3_nt: TGTGCCAGCAGTTACTCAGGGAGCACAGATACGCAGTATTTT
d_call: -
j_call: TRBJ2-3
clone_size: once
cdr3_length: 14
v_call: TRBV6-5

cdr3_aa: CASSRQETQYF
cdr3_nt: TGTGCCAGCAGTCGGCAAGAGACCCAGTACTTC
d_call: -
j_call: TRBJ2-5
clone_size: -
cdr3_length: 11
v_call: TRBV28

cdr3_aa: CASRWEGGEQYF
cdr3_nt: TGTGCCAGCAGATGGGAAGGCGGCGAGCAGTACTTC
d_call: -
j_call: TRBJ2-7
clone_size: -
cdr3_length: 12
v_call: TRBV5-8

cdr3_aa: CASSQDLTTPFEQYF
cdr3_nt: TGTGCCAGCAGCCAAGATCTGACTACCCCTTTCGAGCAGTACTTC
d_call: -
j_call: TRBJ2-7
clone_size: once
cdr3_length: 15
v_call: TRBV4-2

cdr3_aa: CASSRSANEKLFF
cdr3_nt: TGTGCCAGCAGCCGATCAGCTAATGAAAAACTGTTTTTT
d_call: -
j_call: TRBJ1-4
clone_size: -
cdr3_length: 13
v_call: TRBV7-8

cdr3_aa: CASSLEQGAGNTEAFF
cdr3_nt: TGTGCCAGCAGTTTAGAACAGGGCGCGGGGAACACTGAAGCTTTCTTT
d_call: -
j_call: TRBJ1-1
clone_size: -
cdr3_length: 16
v_call: TRBV28

cdr3_aa: CASQDGPGGYTF
cdr3_nt: TGTGCCAGCCAAGATGGCCCAGGAGGCTACACCTTC
d_call: -
j_call: TRBJ1-2
clone_size: -
cdr3_length: 12
v_call: TRBV2

cdr3_aa: CASSLRLAGVRNIQYF
cdr3_nt: TGTGCCAGCAGCTTACGACTAGCGGGAGTGAGGAACATTCAGTACTTC
d_call: TRBD2
j_call: TRBJ2-4
clone_size: -
cdr3_length: 16
v_call: TRBV11-3

cdr3_aa: CASSFAGTEDTEAFF
cdr3_nt: TGCGCCAGCAGCTTCGCCGGGACAGAGGACACTGAAGCTTTCTTT
d_call: TRBD1
j_call: TRBJ1-1
clone_size: -
cdr3_length: 15
v_call: TRBV5-1

cdr3_aa: CATERTSGFSRAGGEQYF
cdr3_nt: TGTGCCACCGAAAGGACTAGCGGGTTCTCACGCGCCGGGGGAGAGCAGTACTTC
d_call: TRBD2
j_call: TRBJ2-7
clone_size: -
cdr3_length: 18
v_call: TRBV7-9

cdr3_aa: CASRRLAGGADTQYF
cdr3_nt: TGTGCCAGCCGTCGACTAGCGGGAGGTGCAGATACGCAGTATTTT
d_call: TRBD2
j_call: TRBJ2-3
clone_size: -
cdr3_length: 15
v_call: TRBV27

cdr3_aa: CASSLIRLAGGQREHNGQFF
cdr3_nt: TGCGCCAGCAGCTTGATCAGACTAGCGGGAGGGCAAAGGGAACACAATGGGCAGTTCTTC
d_call: TRBD2
j_call: TRBJ2-1
clone_size: -
cdr3_length: 20
v_call: TRBV5-1

cdr3_aa: CSGQDRGRPYGYTF
cdr3_nt: TGCAGCGGCCAGGACAGGGGGCGACCCTATGGCTACACCTTC
d_call: TRBD1
j_call: TRBJ1-2
clone_size: -
cdr3_length: 14
v_call: TRBV29-1

cdr3_aa: CASSQIPGTPYGYTF
cdr3_nt: TGTGCCAGCAGCCAGATACCCGGGACGCCCTATGGCTACACCTTC
d_call: -
j_call: TRBJ1-2
clone_size: -
cdr3_length: 15
v_call: TRBV14

cdr3_aa: CASSLVNEQFF
cdr3_nt: TGTGCCAGCAGCTTGGTTAATGAGCAGTTCTTC
d_call: -
j_call: TRBJ2-1
clone_size: -
cdr3_length: 11
v_call: TRBV7-2

cdr3_aa: CASSQGRVLFF
cdr3_nt: TGTGCCAGCAGCCAAGGCAGGGTGCTGTTTTTT
d_call: -
j_call: TRBJ1-4
clone_size: few
cdr3_length: 11
v_call: TRBV14